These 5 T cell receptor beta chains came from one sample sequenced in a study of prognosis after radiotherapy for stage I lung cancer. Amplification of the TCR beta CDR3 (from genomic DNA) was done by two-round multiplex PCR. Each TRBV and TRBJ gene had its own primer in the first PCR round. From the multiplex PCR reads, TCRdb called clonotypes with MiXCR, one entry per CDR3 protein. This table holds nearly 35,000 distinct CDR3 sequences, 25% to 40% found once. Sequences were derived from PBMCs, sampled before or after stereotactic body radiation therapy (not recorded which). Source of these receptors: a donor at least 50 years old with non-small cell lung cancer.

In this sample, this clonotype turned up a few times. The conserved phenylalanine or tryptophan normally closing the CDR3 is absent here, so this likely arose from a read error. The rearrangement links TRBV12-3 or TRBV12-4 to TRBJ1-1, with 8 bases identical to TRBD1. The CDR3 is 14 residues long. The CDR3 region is CASSFRDRNTVAFS. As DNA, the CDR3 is TGTGCCAGCAGTTTTCGGGACAGGAACACTGTAGCTTTCTCT.

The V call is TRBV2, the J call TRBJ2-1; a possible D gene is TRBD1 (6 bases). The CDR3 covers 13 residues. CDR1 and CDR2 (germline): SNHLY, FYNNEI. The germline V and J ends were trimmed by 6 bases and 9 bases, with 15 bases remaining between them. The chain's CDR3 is CASRITGSVEQFF. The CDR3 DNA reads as TGTGCCAGCAGAATTACAGGGTCGGTTGAGCAGTTCTTC.

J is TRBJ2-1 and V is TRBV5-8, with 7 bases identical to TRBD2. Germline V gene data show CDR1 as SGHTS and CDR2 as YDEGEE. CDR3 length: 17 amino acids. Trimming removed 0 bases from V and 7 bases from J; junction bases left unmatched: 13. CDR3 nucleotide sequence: TGTGCCAGCAGCTTGGGGAGTAGCGGGTGGGCCATAAATGAGCAGTTCTTC. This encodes CASSLGSSGWAINEQFF.

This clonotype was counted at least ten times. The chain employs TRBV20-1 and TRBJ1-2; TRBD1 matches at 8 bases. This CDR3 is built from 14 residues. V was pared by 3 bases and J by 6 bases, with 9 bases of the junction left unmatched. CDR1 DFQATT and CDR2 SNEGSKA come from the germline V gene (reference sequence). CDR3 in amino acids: CSARAGGPGNGYTF. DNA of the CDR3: TGCAGTGCTAGGGCAGGGGGCCCAGGGAATGGCTACACCTTC.

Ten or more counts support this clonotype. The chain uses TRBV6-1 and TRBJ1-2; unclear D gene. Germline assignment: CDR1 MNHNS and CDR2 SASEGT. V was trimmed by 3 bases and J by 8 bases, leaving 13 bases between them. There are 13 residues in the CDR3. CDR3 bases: TGTGCCAGCAGTGAGGGAGTTTTTAAAGGCTACACCTTC. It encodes CASSEGVFKGYTF.